This T cell receptor (beta chain) was identified in a study of blood T cell repertoires in COVID-19. Trimming took off 0 bases at V and 1 base at J, with 7 bases between the two ends. Per germline, CDR1 SGDLS and CDR2 YYNGEE. This CDR3 has 15 amino acids. Clones were read by immunoSEQ multiplex PCR, and TCRdb kept only the in-frame ones, dropping some. The sample consists of just under 150,000 clones, 75% to 90% of them appearing once. The sequence was obtained from a human donor in a cohort sampled during active COVID-19. Sequenced input: peripheral blood. The V gene is TRBV9, the J gene TRBJ2-2; D is unclear. CDR3 in amino acids: CASSVERRNTGELFF. In DNA, the CDR3 is TGTGCCAGCAGCGTAGAAAGGAGGAACACCGGGGAGCTGTTTTTT.